Presented here are 28 T cell receptor beta chains from one specimen sequenced in a study of control samples from healthy donors and cancer patients. Sequencing used immunoSEQ multiplex PCR; TCRdb keeps in-frame clones, though not all of them. The data contain about 110,000 clones, about 83% of them seen just once; the ten biggest clones take up less than 15%. Input material: blood. These receptors all stem from a woman in her forties or fifties in good health.

The rearrangement joins TRBV7-3 to TRBJ2-1; TRBD2 aligns across 11 bases. Unmatched junction bases numbered 13, after V lost 0 bases and J lost 6 bases. CDR3 length equals 19 residues. Germline CDR1 reads SGHTA; CDR2 reads FQGTGA. This chain's CDR3 is CASSLTSPSLAGGRNEQFF. The CDR3 DNA reads TGTGCCAGCAGCTTAACGTCCCCTTCTCTAGCGGGGGGCCGCAATGAGCAGTTCTTC.

The V call is TRBV15, the J call TRBJ1-2; 8 bases map to TRBD1. CDR3 size: 15 residues. The ends lost 0 bases at V and 4 bases at J; junction bases unmatched: 4. In germline, CDR1 is LNHNV, CDR2 YYDKDF (reference sequence). CDR3 in DNA: TGTGCCACCAGCAGAGACACAGGGGGAGTCTATGGCTACACCTTC. Translating it yields CATSRDTGGVYGYTF.

The V gene is TRBV6-2 or TRBV6-3, the J gene TRBJ1-5; D is perhaps TRBD1 (6 bases). Per the germline V gene, CDR1 is MNHEY and CDR2 is SVGEGT. This CDR3 contains 14 residues. V was pared by 5 bases and J by 6 bases, with 14 bases between. The CDR3 region is CASSRRTDLQPQHF. CDR3 nucleotides: TGTGCCAGCAGTCGACGGACAGATCTTCAGCCCCAGCATTTT.

The chain combines TRBV29-1 with TRBJ1-3; 9 nucleotides line up with TRBD1. The V segment lost 7 bases and the J segment 2 bases; nucleotides outside the gene matches: 12. Germline loops: CDR1 SQVTM, CDR2 ANQGSEA. The CDR3 spans 16 residues. DNA for the CDR3: TGCAGCGCACAGGGACAGGGCGACGCTGCTGGAAACACCATATATTTT. It is translated as CSAQGQGDAAGNTIYF.

V and J are TRBV11-3 and TRBJ1-1; 10 positions agree with TRBD1. Trimming at V came to 6 bases and at J to 5 bases, leaving 9 bases not matched to a gene. CDR3 length: 15 residues. The germline CDR1 and CDR2 sequences are SGHNT and YENEEA. The DNA for the CDR3 is TGTGCCAGCAGACCCGACAGGGGGCTATATACTGAAGCTTTCTTT. Its protein is CASRPDRGLYTEAFF.

The chain uses TRBV3-1 (or the pseudogene TRBV3-2) and TRBJ1-1; D not certain. Trimming cost V 6 bases and J 11 bases, with 16 bases left between them. Germline-derived CDR1 and CDR2 are LGHDT and YNNKEL (reference sequence). The CDR3 sequence is 12 residues long. The CDR3 sequence: CASSLDGRMAFF. Here the CDR3 DNA reads TGTGCCAGCAGTTTGGACGGGCGGATGGCTTTCTTT.

V is TRBV27 and J is TRBJ2-7; TRBD1 agrees at 12 bases. The CDR3 has 16 residues. Germline CDR1 MNHEY, CDR2 SMNVEV (reference sequence). With 2 bases clipped from V and 6 bases from J, the junction kept 8 bases outside the gene matches. CDR3 amino acids: CASSLLGTGGTSEQYF. The DNA of the CDR3 is TGTGCCAGCAGTTTACTAGGGACAGGGGGCACCTCCGAGCAGTACTTC.

This chain uses TRBV27 with TRBJ2-7; either TRBD1 or TRBD2 may supply D (5 bases each). Germline V gene lookup returns CDR1 MNHEY and CDR2 SMNVEV (reference sequence). Trimming removed 5 bases at V and 2 bases at J, with 13 bases between. This CDR3 has 14 amino acids. The CDR3 reads CASSPALGAYEQYF. DNA of the CDR3: TGTGCCAGCAGTCCCGCTCTGGGGGCCTACGAGCAGTACTTC.

The chain joins TRBV19 to TRBJ1-4; 8 bases fit TRBD1. The V gene end was trimmed by 3 bases and the J gene end by 11 bases; junction bases not matched to a gene: 11. The CDR3 sequence is 15 residues long. Germline V gene data show CDR1 as LNHDA and CDR2 as SQIVND (reference sequence). The CDR3 DNA is TGTGCCAGTAGTATGGGGCAGGGGGCGACGTTTAAACTGTTTTTT. Protein product: CASSMGQGATFKLFF.

The chain uses TRBV24-1 and TRBJ1-5; the D gene is possibly TRBD1 (6 bases). V dropped 5 bases and J dropped 1 base, with 8 bases sitting between them. The CDR3 is made up of 14 amino acids. The germline V gene encodes CDR1 KGHDR and CDR2 SFDVKD. The CDR3 region is CATSGQGSNQPQHF. The CDR3 DNA sequence: TGTGCCACCAGTGGCCAGGGGAGCAATCAGCCCCAGCATTTT.

This CDR3 is CASSPRQGNTEAFF. CDR3 DNA sequence: TGTGCCAGCAGCCCCCGACAGGGGAACACTGAAGCTTTCTTT. The chain carries TRBV11-3 and TRBJ1-1; 7 bases are a match to TRBD1. J gave up 1 base and V 5 bases, and 4 bases lay outside the gene matches. The CDR3 extends over 14 amino acids. CDR1 and CDR2 (germline): SGHNT, YENEEA.

Notes on this clone: At one boundary the junction diverges from the germline segment, which might be a read error. The V gene is TRBV7-7, the J gene TRBJ2-6; D call uncertain. Germline V gene data show CDR1 as SSHAT and CDR2 as FNYEAQ (reference sequence). The CDR3 totals 14 residues. For the CDR3, the DNA is TGTGCTAGCAGCCCAAACTCTGGGGCCAACGTCCTGACTTTC. Translation gives CASSPNSGANVLTF.

The chain couples TRBV5-6 to TRBJ1-2; 10 positions match TRBD1. Germline CDR1 is SGHDT and CDR2 is YYEEEE. The CDR3 sequence is 14 residues long. Germline trimming cut 0 bases from V and 8 bases from J; bases unmatched to any gene: 4. CDR3 sequence: CASSLARTGGGYTF. The CDR3 nucleotides are TGTGCCAGCAGCTTGGCCCGGACAGGGGGAGGCTACACCTTC.

This chain links TRBV14 with TRBJ1-5; D gene unclear. This CDR3 comprises 19 residues. The V gene's germline CDR1 is SGHDN and CDR2 FVKESK. Trimming removed 3 bases from V and 6 bases from J, with 27 bases in between. The CDR3 bases are TGTGCCAGCAGCCAGCCCCTAGAGCTGTGTCCTCCGCTGGGTCAGCCCCAGCATTTT. This gives the protein CASSQPLELCPPLGQPQHF. The whole variable domain, filled in from reference TRBV14 and TRBJ1-5, reads EAGVTQFPSHSVIEKGQTVTLRCDPISGHDNLYWYRRVMGKEIKFLLHFVKESKQDESGMPNNRFLAERTGGTYSTLKVQPAELEDSGVYFCASSQPLELCPPLGQPQHFGDGTRLSIL.

The chain uses TRBV6-5 and TRBJ1-3; D may be TRBD1 (5 bases). V lost 4 bases and J lost 4, with 14 bases in between. Germline CDR1 is MNHEY and CDR2 is SVGAGI. The CDR3 sequence is 15 residues long. The CDR3 loop reads CASSWMQGLGNTIYF. CDR3 bases: TGTGCCAGCAGTTGGATGCAGGGATTAGGAAACACCATATATTTT.

The rearrangement uses TRBV5-1 and TRBJ2-1; D perhaps matches TRBD1 (5 bases). V lost 0 bases to trimming and J lost 5 bases, with 9 bases between them. The CDR3 is 14 amino acids. From germline, CDR1 is SGHRS and CDR2 YFSETQ. CDR3 amino acids: CASSLVARDNEQFF. The CDR3 region has the DNA TGCGCCAGCAGCTTGGTGGCCAGGGACAATGAGCAGTTCTTC.

The chain couples TRBV28 to TRBJ2-1, with D perhaps matching TRBD1 or TRBD2 (5 bases each). The V gene's germline CDR1 is MDHEN and CDR2 SYDVKM. The V gene lost 6 bases and the J gene lost 0 bases, with 12 bases spanning the gap. The CDR3 contains 15 residues. The CDR3 protein is CASSDSLASYNEQFF. In DNA, the CDR3 is TGTGCCAGCAGCGACAGCCTAGCCTCCTACAATGAGCAGTTCTTC. Looking up the rest from reference TRBV28 and TRBJ2-1 gives the full variable domain: DVKVTQSSRYLVKRTGEKVFLECVQDMDHENMFWYRQDPGLGLRLIYFSYDVKMKEKGDIPEGYSVSREKKERFSLILESASTNQTSMYLCASSDSLASYNEQFFGPGTRLTVL.

The chain employs TRBV25-1 and TRBJ1-2; D is ambiguous. V lost 5 bases, J lost 13 bases, and 14 bases lay in between. This CDR3 spans 11 amino acids. Per the germline V gene, CDR1 is MGHDK and CDR2 is SYGVNS. CDR3 in DNA: TGTGCCAGCAGTTTAGGCGCGTTCGTCACCTTC. Translation: CASSLGAFVTF.

This chain joins TRBV11-2 and TRBJ2-5, with D hard to call. CDR1 and CDR2 (germline): SGHAT, FQNNGV. Trimming removed 5 bases at V and 2 bases at J, with 15 bases between. The CDR3 runs to 15 residues. The DNA of the CDR3 is TGTGCCAGCAGCCATCTGTTAAAGCTACAAGAGACCCAGTACTTC. It is translated as CASSHLLKLQETQYF.

The rearrangement links TRBV7-2 to TRBJ2-5; 8 bases fit TRBD2. The ends lost 5 bases at V and 4 bases at J; junction bases unmatched: 9. This CDR3 is 15 amino acids long. Germline values: CDR1 SGHTA, CDR2 FQGNSA. The CDR3 here is CASSVGAGARETQYF. DNA for the CDR3: TGTGCCAGCAGCGTCGGAGCGGGGGCTCGAGAGACCCAGTACTTC.

The rearrangement uses TRBV21-1 and TRBJ1-4; the table's D call TRBD1 went unverified against the DNA. TRBV21-1 is termed a pseudogene. The CDR3 has 16 amino acids. This CDR3 reads CASSKGTTTRDKKLFF. DNA of the CDR3: TGTGCCAGCAGCAAAGGGACAACTACCAGGGACAAAAAACTGTTTTTT.

The chain carries TRBV7-8 and TRBJ2-1, with unresolved D. Germline CDR1 reads SGHVS; CDR2 reads FQNEAQ. V lost 1 base and J lost 7, with 8 bases in between. This CDR3 region has 13 residues. The CDR3 loop is CASSLGMWNEQFF. Here the CDR3 DNA reads TGTGCCAGCAGCTTAGGTATGTGGAATGAGCAGTTCTTC.

This clone was recorded once. The chain joins TRBV3-1 (or the pseudogene TRBV3-2) to TRBJ1-5, with D possibly being TRBD1 (6 bases). Trimming stripped 3 bases from V and 1 base from J, with 10 bases between. In germline, CDR1 is LGHDT, CDR2 YNNKEL (reference sequence). The CDR3 is 15 residues long. The CDR3 sequence: CASSHSTGSNQPQHF. The DNA for the CDR3 is TGTGCCAGCAGCCATTCCACAGGGAGCAATCAGCCCCAGCATTTT.

The CDR3 region is CASSRHRLGWYGYTF. The CDR3 coding sequence is TGCGCCAGCAGTCGACACAGGTTGGGTTGGTATGGCTACACCTTC. This chain uses TRBV23-1 with TRBJ1-2; D is perhaps TRBD1 (5 bases). TRBV23-1 is flagged as an ORF with uncertain function. Trimming took off 4 bases at V and 5 bases at J, with 17 bases between the two ends. The CDR3 totals 15 residues.

This sequence joins TRBV19 and TRBJ1-5; TRBD1 agrees at 7 bases. With 6 bases clipped from V and 7 bases from J, the junction kept 12 bases outside the gene matches. CDR1 and CDR2 from the germline V gene are LNHDA and SQIVND (reference sequence). The CDR3 consists of 15 residues. The DNA of the CDR3 is TGTGCCAGTAGGCCCTGGACAGGAGACTTACAGCCCCAGCATTTT. Amino acids: CASRPWTGDLQPQHF. Complete variable domain (other parts from reference TRBV19 and TRBJ1-5): DGGITQSPKYLFRKEGQNVTLSCEQNLNHDAMYWYRQDPGQGLRLIYYSQIVNDFQKGDIAEGYSVSREKKESFPLTVTSAQKNPTAFYLCASRPWTGDLQPQHFGDGTRLSIL.

The V gene is TRBV4-1, the J gene TRBJ1-4; possible D gene TRBD1, 5 bases. Germline lookup yields CDR1 MGHRA and CDR2 YSYEKL. The ends were cut back, 3 bases at V and 7 bases at J, with 33 bases in the middle. The CDR3 has 21 amino acids. CDR3 in DNA: TGCGCCAGCAGCCAGGGGGACCGGAATTTCCCTGATTTTATAATGGGTGAAAAACTGTTTTTT. It specifies CASSQGDRNFPDFIMGEKLFF.

The V and J genes are TRBV24-1 and TRBJ2-6, with 9 nucleotides matching TRBD1. CDR1 and CDR2 from the germline V gene are KGHDR and SFDVKD. The V segment lost 4 bases and the J segment 3 bases; nucleotides outside the gene matches: 3. This CDR3 has 16 amino acids. This CDR3 reads CATSDRTGVGANVLTF. The CDR3 bases are TGTGCCACCAGTGACAGGACAGGGGTTGGGGCCAACGTCCTGACTTTC.

This clone was recorded once. This chain uses TRBV7-9 with TRBJ2-2, with D perhaps TRBD2 (6 bases). The V and J ends lost 3 bases and 3 bases respectively, with 8 bases between them. Germline lookup yields CDR1 SEHNR and CDR2 FQNEAQ (reference sequence). The CDR3 loop spans 14 amino acids. The DNA for the CDR3 is TGTGCCAGCAGCTTCTGGGGGGACACCGGGGAGCTGTTTTTT. Residues: CASSFWGDTGELFF.